Listed here are 20 T cell receptor beta chains from one sample, sequenced in a study of CD8 T cells in ankylosing spondylitis. TCRdb analysed the 5' RACE reads with MiXCR anew, one entry per CDR3 protein. The sample contains roughly 700,000 distinct CDR3 sequences, around 20% of which appear only once. Points from the study as a whole: It appeared that ankylosing spondylitis blood was characterized by a TCR beta motif of several highly homologous variants.

These receptors are not linked to any known antigen. Sequencing used blood, either unsorted or a sorted T cell fraction (not recorded which). These receptors originate from a male donor with ankylosing spondylitis.

This clonotype was found once. The CDR3, as DNA: TGCGCCAGCAGCCAAGATTTGGCGAGGGGGCAAGGGGCCTACGAGCAGTACTTC. It yields the protein CASSQDLARGQGAYEQYF. The V call is TRBV4-3, the J call TRBJ2-7; 7 bases are shared with TRBD1. CDR3 length equals 18 residues. J gave up 2 bases and V 0 bases, and 13 bases lay outside the gene matches. Per the germline V gene, CDR1 is LGHNA and CDR2 is YSLEER.

This clonotype has more than one count but fewer than ten. The rearrangement links TRBV5-5 to TRBJ2-1; 7 bases align to TRBD1. In germline, CDR1 is SGHKS, CDR2 YYEKEE (reference sequence). The junction had 11 bases not matched to a gene; V was cut back by 7 bases and J by 7 bases. The CDR3 spans 14 residues. The CDR3 protein is CASGLDRVVNEQFF. Here the CDR3 DNA reads TGTGCCAGCGGATTAGACAGGGTGGTGAATGAGCAGTTCTTC.

This clonotype was picked up a small number of times. The V call is TRBV5-1, the J call TRBJ2-5, with 7 bases matching TRBD2. This CDR3 is built from 15 residues. Germline values: CDR1 SGHRS, CDR2 YFSETQ. Germline trimming cut 6 bases from V and 5 bases from J; bases unmatched to any gene: 13. CDR3 sequence: CASKRITGGMETQYF. The CDR3 DNA reads TGCGCCAGCAAGAGAATCACCGGGGGGATGGAGACCCAGTACTTC. Full variable domain (outside the CDR3, taken from reference TRBV5-1 and TRBJ2-5): KAGVTQTPRYLIKTRGQQVTLSCSPISGHRSVSWYQQTPGQGLQFLFEYFSETQRNKGNFPGRFSGRQFSNSRSEMNVSTLELGDSALYLCASKRITGGMETQYFGPGTRLLVL.

The chain joins TRBV6-2 or TRBV6-3 to TRBJ2-2; D may correspond to TRBD1 or TRBD2 (5 bases each). Germline CDR1 is MNHEY and CDR2 is SVGEGT. Trimming shortened V by 6 bases and J by 6 bases, and 20 bases separated the two germline ends. The CDR3 spans 16 residues. In nucleotides, the CDR3 is TGTGCCAGCAGCTCCCTCCGGGACCCCATACCCGGGGAGCTGTTTTTT. Protein: CASSSLRDPIPGELFF.

This clonotype was recorded a few times. The V call is TRBV12-3 or TRBV12-4, the J call TRBJ2-7; D perhaps matches TRBD1 (5 bases). With 4 bases removed from V and 6 bases from J, the gap between germline ends came to 16 bases. The CDR3 extends over 14 amino acids. DNA for the CDR3: TGTGCCAGCAGTTCGTTAGGGGATCGCGGCGAGCAGTACTTC. Encoded protein: CASSSLGDRGEQYF.

The rearrangement links TRBV7-2 to TRBJ2-1; maybe TRBD2 (6 bases). With 6 bases removed from V and 0 bases from J, the gap between germline ends came to 9 bases. In germline, CDR1 is SGHTA, CDR2 FQGNSA. The CDR3 is made up of 14 amino acids. CDR3 bases: TGTGCCAGCAGAGGGACTTTCTCCTACAATGAGCAGTTCTTC. Translating it yields CASRGTFSYNEQFF.

The chain recombines TRBV4-3 with TRBJ2-3; D is unresolved. Trimming stripped 1 base from V and 6 bases from J, with 17 bases between. The CDR3 has 16 amino acids. The germline gives CDR1 LGHNA, CDR2 YSLEER. CDR3 protein: CASSQGLPSGVDTQYF. In nucleotides, the CDR3 is TGCGCCAGCAGCCAAGGGCTCCCGAGTGGGGTTGATACGCAGTATTTT.

This clonotype came up a few times. The chain couples TRBV7-2 to TRBJ2-1; D unresolved. The V gene lost 5 bases and the J gene lost 4 bases, with 9 bases spanning the gap. Germline V gives CDR1 SGHTA, CDR2 FQGNSA. The CDR3 length is 13 residues. This chain's CDR3 is CASSPRAYNEQFF. The CDR3 DNA reads as TGTGCCAGCAGCCCCCGTGCGTACAATGAGCAGTTCTTC.

This clonotype was observed at least ten times. Germline is not matched at one junction end, which may reflect a read error. This chain links TRBV5-1 with TRBJ1-1; tentative D call: TRBD1 (5 bases). The germline gives CDR1 SGHRS, CDR2 YFSETQ. The CDR3 has 13 residues. CDR3 loop: CASSLVAGTEAFF. The DNA of the CDR3 is TGTGCCAGCAGTTTAGTAGCAGGGACTGAAGCTTTCTTT.

This clonotype was counted ten times or more. The rearrangement links TRBV15 to TRBJ1-1, with D possibly matching TRBD1 (6 bases). Between the trimmed V and J ends, which lost 0 bases and 1 base, there was a span of 9 bases. Germline lookup yields CDR1 LNHNV and CDR2 YYDKDF (reference sequence). The CDR3 loop spans 15 amino acids. CDR3 protein: CATSRETGGNTEAFF. As DNA, the CDR3 is TGTGCCACCAGCAGAGAGACAGGCGGGAACACTGAAGCTTTCTTT.

This clonotype has a handful of counts. J is TRBJ2-5 and V is TRBV3-1, with 13 bases lining up with TRBD2. The CDR3 loop spans 17 amino acids. Per the germline V gene, CDR1 is LGHDT and CDR2 is YNNKEL (reference sequence). V trimming: 0 bases; J trimming: 4 bases; junction bases outside the gene matches: 5. CDR3 bases: TGTGCCAGCAGCCAAGAGGGACTAGCGGGATATGGAGAGACCCAGTACTTC. It is translated as CASSQEGLAGYGETQYF.

This clonotype was seen ten or more times. The chain has TRBV6-4 and TRBJ1-1; 8 nucleotides agree with TRBD1. CDR1 is MRHNA, CDR2 SNTAGT, per germline. The CDR3 length is 14 residues. J lost 3 bases, V lost 5 bases, and 5 bases had no gene match. CDR3 sequence reads: CASSRTGTDTEAFF. The CDR3 nucleotides are TGTGCCAGCAGTCGGACAGGGACCGACACTGAAGCTTTCTTT.

The chain is built from TRBV20-1 and TRBJ2-7, with 9 bases fitting TRBD2. This CDR3 is 14 amino acids long. Per the germline V gene, CDR1 is DFQATT and CDR2 is SNEGSKA (reference sequence). Trimming at V came to 6 bases and at J to 4 bases, leaving 10 bases not matched to a gene. CDR3 protein: CSAASGKLEYEQYF. CDR3 coding DNA: TGCAGTGCAGCTAGCGGGAAGTTGGAGTACGAGCAGTACTTC.

This clonotype was seen more than once but under ten times. This chain links TRBV10-3 with TRBJ2-7; the D gene is possibly TRBD1 (6 bases). Germline lookup yields CDR1 ENHRY and CDR2 SYGVKD. The V end lost 8 bases, the J end lost 3 bases, and 14 bases lay between the germline ends. This CDR3 comprises 13 residues. CDR3 bases: TGTGCCATCGGTACAGGGAGAAGCTACGAGCAGTACTTC. It translates to CAIGTGRSYEQYF.

This clonotype showed up just a few times. J is TRBJ2-3 and V is TRBV20-1, with unresolved D. CDR3 size: 15 residues. With 6 bases removed from V and 2 bases from J, the gap between germline ends came to 18 bases. Germline CDR1 DFQATT, CDR2 SNEGSKA (reference sequence). CDR3 in amino acids: CSAYSSGRITDTQYF. The CDR3, as DNA: TGCAGTGCCTATAGTTCCGGACGGATCACAGATACGCAGTATTTT.

This chain joins TRBV6-1 and TRBJ1-5; D might be TRBD1 (5 bases). Per the germline V gene, CDR1 is MNHNS and CDR2 is SASEGT. V lost 6 bases to trimming and J lost 5 bases, with 14 bases between them. The CDR3 extends over 14 amino acids. CDR3 amino acids: CASSDGAGHQPQHF. As DNA, the CDR3 is TGTGCCAGCAGCGACGGGGCAGGTCATCAGCCCCAGCATTTT.

The rearrangement joins TRBV5-6 to TRBJ2-3, with D unclear. Trimming cost V 3 bases and J 0 bases, with 14 bases left between them. Germline-derived CDR1 and CDR2 are SGHDT and YYEEEE. CDR3 length: 16 amino acids. The CDR3 protein is CASSSGRSGSTDTQYF. As DNA, the CDR3 is TGTGCCAGCAGCTCCGGGCGGTCCGGGAGCACAGATACGCAGTATTTT.

This clonotype was seen only a few times. This sequence joins TRBV12-3 or TRBV12-4 and TRBJ2-3; D might be TRBD1 (5 bases). This CDR3 has 17 amino acids. Trimming stripped 8 bases from V and 2 bases from J, with 23 bases between. Written as DNA, the CDR3 is TGTGCCAGCGACTCTCCCGGCCCAGGGTCTAACACAGATACGCAGTATTTT. It yields the protein CASDSPGPGSNTDTQYF.

This clonotype was observed many times. The chain links TRBV5-1 to TRBJ1-5; no firm D call. V lost 0 bases and J 4 bases, leaving 8 bases between the germline ends. Per the germline V gene, CDR1 is SGHRS and CDR2 is YFSETQ. This CDR3 comprises 14 residues. CDR3 residues: CASSLEVGNQPQHF. DNA of the CDR3: TGCGCCAGCAGCTTGGAAGTAGGGAATCAGCCCCAGCATTTT.

The rearrangement uses TRBV10-3 and TRBJ1-6; weak D call: TRBD1 (6 bases). V was trimmed by 6 bases and J by 14 bases, leaving 20 bases between them. Germline CDR1 and CDR2: ENHRY and SYGVKD. The CDR3 contains 14 residues. CDR3: CAISPGAEGEALHF. In DNA, the CDR3 is TGTGCCATCAGCCCAGGGGCCGAGGGGGAAGCCCTCCACTTT.